The rows below give T cell receptor beta chains drawn from one sample of a study of OX40 agonist ivuxolimab in advanced cancers. Clones were read by immunoSEQ multiplex PCR, and TCRdb kept only the in-frame ones, dropping some. Here the sample spans 100,000 or so clones, around nine tenths being singletons. The sequencing here drew on CD4+ or CD8+ T cells sorted from blood, taken in a trial of the OX40 agonist ivuxolimab. The receptor set was obtained from an adult with an advanced solid tumor such as melanoma, head and neck, liver or kidney cancer. CDR3s include the opening cysteine and the closing phenylalanine or tryptophan. Fields, in order: D gene, J gene, V gene, clone size, CDR3 DNA, CDR3 protein. A D gene is named only where the DNA matches it firmly. Rows give clone size only sometimes, using once, few, many, or a class for an expanded clone.

d_call: -; j_call: TRBJ1-3; v_call: TRBV28; clone_size: -; cdr3_nt: TGTGCCAGCAGTCCGCTCTGGGGGGAAGGAAACACCATATATTTT; cdr3_aa: CASSPLWGEGNTIYF
d_call: TRBD2; j_call: TRBJ2-1; v_call: TRBV7-8; clone_size: -; cdr3_nt: TGTGCCAGCAGCTTTCCGAGCGGGAGCTCCTACAATGAGCAGTTCTTC; cdr3_aa: CASSFPSGSSYNEQFF
d_call: -; j_call: TRBJ2-3; v_call: TRBV7-2; clone_size: -; cdr3_nt: TGTGCCAGCAGCTTCAGGGGCTTTGGCACAGATACGCAGTATTTT; cdr3_aa: CASSFRGFGTDTQYF
d_call: TRBD2; j_call: TRBJ2-7; v_call: TRBV5-4; clone_size: -; cdr3_nt: TGTGCCAGCAGCAAGGGACTAGCTCCCCACGAGCAGTACTTC; cdr3_aa: CASSKGLAPHEQYF
d_call: -; j_call: TRBJ2-7; v_call: TRBV7-8; clone_size: -; cdr3_nt: TGTGCCAGCAGCCTATCTTTAGGTCCCTTTGACGAGCAGTACTTC; cdr3_aa: CASSLSLGPFDEQYF
d_call: TRBD1; j_call: TRBJ2-1; v_call: TRBV6-1; clone_size: -; cdr3_nt: TGTGCCAGCAACCCTGGGACAGTGGACAATGAGCAGTTCTTC; cdr3_aa: CASNPGTVDNEQFF
d_call: TRBD1; j_call: TRBJ2-2; v_call: TRBV10-3; clone_size: -; cdr3_nt: TGTGCCATCAGTGCCCGCGGGACAGGGGGTTCCGGGGAGCTGTTTTTT; cdr3_aa: CAISARGTGGSGELFF
d_call: -; j_call: TRBJ2-5; v_call: TRBV19; clone_size: -; cdr3_nt: TGTGCCAGTAGTATAGGCTTCCAAGAGACCCAGTACTTC; cdr3_aa: CASSIGFQETQYF
d_call: TRBD1; j_call: TRBJ1-2; v_call: TRBV9; clone_size: once; cdr3_nt: TGTGCCAGCAGTCGGGACAGGGGGCAAGCTAACTATGGCTACACCTTC; cdr3_aa: CASSRDRGQANYGYTF
d_call: TRBD1; j_call: TRBJ1-1; v_call: TRBV9; clone_size: -; cdr3_nt: TGTGCCAGCAACGGACAGGGACGAATGAACACTGAAGCTTTCTTT; cdr3_aa: CASNGQGRMNTEAFF
d_call: TRBD1; j_call: TRBJ1-6; v_call: TRBV30; clone_size: -; cdr3_nt: TGTGCCTGGAGTGCCCGACAGGGCTATAATTCACCCCTCCACTTT; cdr3_aa: CAWSARQGYNSPLHF
d_call: -; j_call: TRBJ2-5; v_call: TRBV9; clone_size: -; cdr3_nt: TGTGCCAGCAGCGTAGGGACACTGGGTGAGACCCAGTACTTC; cdr3_aa: CASSVGTLGETQYF
d_call: TRBD1; j_call: TRBJ1-5; v_call: TRBV19; clone_size: -; cdr3_nt: TGTGCCAGTAGTATTTTTAGCGGACAGGCTTATGATCAGCCCCAGCATTTT; cdr3_aa: CASSIFSGQAYDQPQHF
d_call: -; j_call: TRBJ2-6; v_call: TRBV4-3; clone_size: -; cdr3_nt: TGCGCCAGCAGCCGTCAGATCTCTGGGGCCAACGTCCTGACTTTC; cdr3_aa: CASSRQISGANVLTF
d_call: TRBD2; j_call: TRBJ2-5; v_call: TRBV6-1; clone_size: -; cdr3_nt: TGTGCCAGCAGTGGCGGGACTAGGAGAAGGGGCTACCAAGAGACCCAGTACTTC; cdr3_aa: CASSGGTRRRGYQETQYF